Below, one T cell receptor beta chain is given with its context. This table comes from immunoSEQ multiplex PCR, and its TCRdb copy is limited to in-frame clones, with some not included. The table has some 640,000 clones, 80% to 90% seen once. The sample originates from a study of shared T cell receptors in the human thymus. Trimming cost V 5 bases and J 3 bases; bases outside gene matches: 7. The V gene's germline CDR1 is SGHRS and CDR2 YFSETQ. The CDR3 sequence is 15 residues long. These data were also reused for a study on human thymus T cells. This second study says: Corrective heart surgery yielded the resections from which the thymus tissue came. Repertoires sampled from thymus and blood appeared biased in V and J gene usage.

V and J are TRBV5-1 and TRBJ2-5; 10 bases agree with TRBD1. The sequence was obtained from a boy in the first two years of life with a congenital heart defect. The sequenced material came from thymocytes. The CDR3 spells CASSSDRGREETQYF. The CDR3 DNA reads TGCGCCAGCAGTTCAGACAGGGGGCGCGAAGAGACCCAGTACTTC.